This T cell receptor beta chain was sequenced for a study of T cells in Graves' hyperthyroidism and ophthalmopathy. Newly diagnosed hyperthyroidism, duration under 2 months, in patients aged 18 to 65. Isolation of PBMCs was performed on 8 to 10 ml fresh peripheral blood. Trimming pared 7 bases from V and 2 bases from J, leaving 9 bases between. The CDR3 loop spans 12 amino acids. This clonotype was detected ten times or more. Its antigen is not identified. The study's findings and limits: Also found in blood were most expanded thyroid clonotypes above 0.001.

Regions amplified from RNA transcripts were the TCR beta CDR3 regions. The HTBI primer set drove a first-round RT-PCR of the TCR CDR3. Each CDR3 protein is one row after TCRdb ran MiXCR on the multiplex PCR reads. The sample includes 300,000 to 350,000 distinct CDR3 sequences, 21% of them seen just once. The chain employs TRBV12-3 or TRBV12-4 and TRBJ2-7; D gene unclear. The receptor was derived from a woman aged 50 to 65 with Graves' hyperthyroidism. The specimen was blood. The CDR3 spells CASKGRTYEQYF. Here the CDR3 DNA reads TGTGCCAGCAAGGGCAGAACCTACGAGCAGTACTTC.